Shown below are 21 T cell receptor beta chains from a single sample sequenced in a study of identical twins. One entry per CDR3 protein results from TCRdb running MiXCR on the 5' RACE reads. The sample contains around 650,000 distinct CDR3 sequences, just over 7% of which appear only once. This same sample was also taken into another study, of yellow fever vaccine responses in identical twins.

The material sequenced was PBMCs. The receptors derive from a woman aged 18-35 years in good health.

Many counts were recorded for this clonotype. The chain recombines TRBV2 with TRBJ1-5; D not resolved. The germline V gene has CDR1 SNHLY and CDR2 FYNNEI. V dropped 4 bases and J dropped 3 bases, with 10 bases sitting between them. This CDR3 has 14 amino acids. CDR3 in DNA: TGTGCCAGCAGTGGGTGGGTGGACAATCAGCCCCAGCATTTT. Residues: CASSGWVDNQPQHF.

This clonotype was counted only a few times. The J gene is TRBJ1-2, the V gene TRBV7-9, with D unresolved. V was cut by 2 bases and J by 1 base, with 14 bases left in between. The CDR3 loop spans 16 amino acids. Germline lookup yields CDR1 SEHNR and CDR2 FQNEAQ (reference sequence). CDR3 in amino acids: CASSLPGTENNYGYTF. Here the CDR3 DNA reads TGTGCCAGCAGCTTACCGGGTACAGAGAATAACTATGGCTACACCTTC. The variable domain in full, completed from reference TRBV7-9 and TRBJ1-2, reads DTGVSQNPRHKITKRGQNVTFRCDPISEHNRLYWYRQTLGQGPEFLTYFQNEAQLEKSRLLSDRFSAERPKGSFSTLEIQRTEQGDSAMYLCASSLPGTENNYGYTFGSGTRLTVV.

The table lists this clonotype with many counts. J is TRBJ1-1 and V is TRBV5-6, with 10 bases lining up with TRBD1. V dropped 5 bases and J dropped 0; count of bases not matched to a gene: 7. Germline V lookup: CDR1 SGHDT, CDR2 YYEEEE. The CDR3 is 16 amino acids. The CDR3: CASRDDRGLMNTEAFF. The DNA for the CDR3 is TGTGCCAGCAGAGATGACAGGGGGCTCATGAACACTGAAGCTTTCTTT.

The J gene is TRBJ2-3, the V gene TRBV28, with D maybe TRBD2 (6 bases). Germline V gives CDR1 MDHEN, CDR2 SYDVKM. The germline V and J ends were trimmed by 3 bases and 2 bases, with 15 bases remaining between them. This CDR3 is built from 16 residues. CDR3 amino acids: CASSFFGRLDTDTQYF. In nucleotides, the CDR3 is TGTGCCAGCAGTTTCTTCGGCCGACTAGACACAGATACGCAGTATTTT.

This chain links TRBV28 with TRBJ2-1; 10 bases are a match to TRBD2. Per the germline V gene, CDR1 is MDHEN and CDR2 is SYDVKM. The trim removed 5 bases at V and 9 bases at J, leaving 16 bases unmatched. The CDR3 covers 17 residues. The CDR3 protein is CASSTSGLAPDWGEQFF. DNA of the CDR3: TGTGCCAGCAGTACCTCGGGACTAGCGCCCGACTGGGGTGAGCAGTTCTTC.

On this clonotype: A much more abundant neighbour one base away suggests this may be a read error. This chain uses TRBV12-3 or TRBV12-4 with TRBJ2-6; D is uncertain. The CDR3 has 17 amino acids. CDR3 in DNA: TGTGCCTGCAGTTTAGGTCAGCAACACTCTGGGGCCAACGTCCTGACTTTC. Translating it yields CACSLGQQHSGANVLTF.

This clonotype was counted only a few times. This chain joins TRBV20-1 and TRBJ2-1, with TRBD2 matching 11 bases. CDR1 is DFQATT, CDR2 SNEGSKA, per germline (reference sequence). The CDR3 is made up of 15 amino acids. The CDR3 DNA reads TGCACACTAAAAAGACTAGCGGGGCCCTACAATGAGCAGTTCTTC. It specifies CTLKRLAGPYNEQFF.

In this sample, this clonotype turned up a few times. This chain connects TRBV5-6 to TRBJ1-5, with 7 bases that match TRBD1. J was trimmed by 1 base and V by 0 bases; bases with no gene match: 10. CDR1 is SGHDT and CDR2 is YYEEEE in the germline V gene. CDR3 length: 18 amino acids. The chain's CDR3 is CASSLGQGVFRSNQPQHF. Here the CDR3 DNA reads TGTGCCAGCAGCTTGGGACAGGGAGTTTTTCGGAGCAATCAGCCCCAGCATTTT.

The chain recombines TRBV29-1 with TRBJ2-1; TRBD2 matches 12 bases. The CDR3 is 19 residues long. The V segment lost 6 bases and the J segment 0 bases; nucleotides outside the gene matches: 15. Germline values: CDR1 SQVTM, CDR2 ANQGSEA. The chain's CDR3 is CSVAPTSGRPRSSYNEQFF. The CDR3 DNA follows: TGCAGCGTCGCTCCCACTAGCGGGAGGCCCAGGAGCTCCTACAATGAGCAGTTCTTC.

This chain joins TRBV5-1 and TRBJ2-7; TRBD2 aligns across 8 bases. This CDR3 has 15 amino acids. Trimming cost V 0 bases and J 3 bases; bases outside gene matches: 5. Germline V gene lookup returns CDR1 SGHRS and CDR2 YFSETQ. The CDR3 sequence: CASSLDGLALYEQYF. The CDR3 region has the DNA TGCGCCAGCAGCTTGGATGGACTAGCACTCTACGAGCAGTACTTC.

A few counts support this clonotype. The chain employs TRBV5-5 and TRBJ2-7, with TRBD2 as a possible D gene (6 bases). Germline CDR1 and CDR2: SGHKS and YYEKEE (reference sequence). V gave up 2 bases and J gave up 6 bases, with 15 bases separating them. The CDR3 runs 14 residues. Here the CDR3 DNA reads TGTGCCAGCAGCTTTCGTCGGGAGCTTGGCGAGCAGTACTTC. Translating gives CASSFRRELGEQYF.

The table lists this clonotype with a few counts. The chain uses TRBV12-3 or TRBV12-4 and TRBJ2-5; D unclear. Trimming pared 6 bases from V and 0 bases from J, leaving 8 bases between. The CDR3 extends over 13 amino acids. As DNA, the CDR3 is TGTGCCAGCAGGGACCGCAACCAAGAGACCCAGTACTTC. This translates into CASRDRNQETQYF.

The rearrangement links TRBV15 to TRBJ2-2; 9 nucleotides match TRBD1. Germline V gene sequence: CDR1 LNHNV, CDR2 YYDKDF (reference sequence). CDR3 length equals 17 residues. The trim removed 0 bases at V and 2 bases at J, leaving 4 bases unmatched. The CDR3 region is CATSREGTGFNTGELFF. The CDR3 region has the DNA TGTGCCACCAGCAGAGAAGGGACAGGGTTTAACACCGGGGAGCTGTTTTTT.

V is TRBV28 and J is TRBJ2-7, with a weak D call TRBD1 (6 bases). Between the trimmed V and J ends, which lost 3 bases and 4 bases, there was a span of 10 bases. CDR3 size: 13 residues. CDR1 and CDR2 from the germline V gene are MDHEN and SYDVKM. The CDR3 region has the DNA TGTGCCAGCAGTTTTCAAACAGGGTACGAGCAGTACGTC. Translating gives CASSFQTGYEQYV.

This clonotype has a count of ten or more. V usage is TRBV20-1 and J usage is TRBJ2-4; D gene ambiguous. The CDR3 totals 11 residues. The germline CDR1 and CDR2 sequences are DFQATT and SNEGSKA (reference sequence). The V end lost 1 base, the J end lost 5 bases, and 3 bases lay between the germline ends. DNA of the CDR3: TGCAGTGCTAGAGCTGAAAACATTCAGTACTTC. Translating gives CSARAENIQYF.

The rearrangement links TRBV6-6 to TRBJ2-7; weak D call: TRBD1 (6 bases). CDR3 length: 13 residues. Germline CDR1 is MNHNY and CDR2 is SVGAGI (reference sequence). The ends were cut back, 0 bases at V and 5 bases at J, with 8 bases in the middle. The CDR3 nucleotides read TGTGCCAGCAGTTACTCGGGACAAAACGAGCAGTACGTC. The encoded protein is CASSYSGQNEQYV.

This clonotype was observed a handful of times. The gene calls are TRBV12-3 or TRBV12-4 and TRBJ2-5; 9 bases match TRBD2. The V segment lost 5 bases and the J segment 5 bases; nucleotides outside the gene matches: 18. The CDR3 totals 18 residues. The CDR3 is CASSPPPGAGGYWETQYF. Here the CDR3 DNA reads TGTGCCAGCAGTCCCCCGCCGGGAGCGGGGGGATATTGGGAGACCCAGTACTTC.

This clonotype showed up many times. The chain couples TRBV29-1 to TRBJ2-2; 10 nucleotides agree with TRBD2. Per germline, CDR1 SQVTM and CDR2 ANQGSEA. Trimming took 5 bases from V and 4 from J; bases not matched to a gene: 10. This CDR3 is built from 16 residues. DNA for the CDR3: TGCAGCGTTACCACCTTAGCGGGAGGCGGCACCGGGGAGCTGTTTTTT. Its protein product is CSVTTLAGGGTGELFF.

CDR3 in amino acids: CAISEFQGASYEQYF. The CDR3 nucleotides read TGTGCCATCAGTGAGTTCCAAGGAGCATCCTACGAGCAGTACTTC. The chain links TRBV10-3 to TRBJ2-7; D is uncertain. The CDR3 has 15 amino acids. Germline V gene sequence: CDR1 ENHRY, CDR2 SYGVKD. With 1 base removed from V and 1 base from J, the gap between germline ends came to 11 bases.

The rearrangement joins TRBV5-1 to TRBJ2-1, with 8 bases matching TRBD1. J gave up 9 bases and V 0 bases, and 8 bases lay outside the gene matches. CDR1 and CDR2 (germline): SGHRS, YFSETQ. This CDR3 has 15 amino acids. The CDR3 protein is CASSLGGQVWGEQFF. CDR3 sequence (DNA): TGCGCCAGCAGCTTGGGGGGACAGGTATGGGGTGAGCAGTTCTTC.

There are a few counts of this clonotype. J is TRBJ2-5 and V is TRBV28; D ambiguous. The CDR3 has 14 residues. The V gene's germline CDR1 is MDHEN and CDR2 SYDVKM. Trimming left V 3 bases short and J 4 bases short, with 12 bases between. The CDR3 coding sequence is TGTGCCAGCAGTTTGACGACCCTACTAGAGACCCAGTACTTC. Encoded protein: CASSLTTLLETQYF.